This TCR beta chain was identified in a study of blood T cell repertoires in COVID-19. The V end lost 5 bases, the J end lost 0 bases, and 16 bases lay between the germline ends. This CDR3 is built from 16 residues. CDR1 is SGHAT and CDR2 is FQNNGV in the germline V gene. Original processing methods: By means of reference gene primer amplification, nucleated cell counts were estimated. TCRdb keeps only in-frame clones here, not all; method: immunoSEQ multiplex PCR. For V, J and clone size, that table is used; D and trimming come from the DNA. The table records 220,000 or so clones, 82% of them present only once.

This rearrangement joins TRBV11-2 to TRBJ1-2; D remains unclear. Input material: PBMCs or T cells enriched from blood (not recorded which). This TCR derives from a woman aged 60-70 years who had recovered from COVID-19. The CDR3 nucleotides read TGTGCCAGCAGCCCCACGCAACAGCTACCTAACTATGGCTACACCTTC. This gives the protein CASSPTQQLPNYGYTF.